Listed below are T cell receptor beta chains from one sample, sequenced in a study of blood T cell repertoires in COVID-19. Generated by immunoSEQ multiplex PCR, the TCRdb table keeps only in-frame clones and is missing some. The table includes tens of thousands of clones, 65% to 90% detected once. Material: peripheral blood. These receptors were collected from a young man with COVID-19, enrolled during active disease. The CDR3 runs from the conserved cysteine through the conserved F or W. A D gene is named only where the DNA matches it firmly. For some rows the clone size is stated as once, few or many, or as a class when expanded; others skip it.

V gene	J gene	clone size	D gene	CDR3 protein	CDR3 DNA
TRBV28	TRBJ1-2	-	-	CASTNPTGRGLRGYTF	TGTGCCAGCACAAATCCGACAGGCCGAGGTCTGCGAGGCTACACCTTC
TRBV7-2	TRBJ1-3	-	-	CASSIIGQLSGNTIYF	TGTGCCAGCAGCATTATAGGACAGCTCTCTGGAAACACCATATATTTT
TRBV9	TRBJ2-5	-	TRBD1	CASSRGDRGYQETQYF	TGTGCCAGCAGCCGAGGGGACAGGGGATACCAAGAGACCCAGTACTTC
TRBV18	TRBJ2-5	-	TRBD1	CASSLRDRGYETQYF	TGTGCCAGCTCACTCCGGGACAGGGGGTATGAGACCCAGTACTTC
TRBV6-4	TRBJ1-1	-	-	CASSDGMNTEAFF	TGTGCCAGCAGTGACGGCATGAACACTGAAGCTTTCTTT
TRBV4-1	TRBJ2-3	-	TRBD2	CASSQTSGGLTDTQYF	TGCGCCAGCAGCCAGACTAGCGGGGGACTCACAGATACGCAGTATTTT
TRBV3-1/TRBV3-2	TRBJ2-7	many	TRBD1	CASSQGYGQGSTYEQYF	TGTGCCAGCAGCCAAGGTTACGGACAGGGGTCGACTTACGAGCAGTACTTC
TRBV7-2	TRBJ2-2	-	-	CASSPLGGGTGELFF	TGTGCCAGCAGCCCCTTGGGGGGAGGCACCGGGGAGCTGTTTTTT
TRBV4-2	TRBJ1-5	-	TRBD1	CASSQGQGLGGNQPQHF	TGTGCCAGCAGCCAGGGACAGGGTCTGGGAGGGAATCAGCCCCAGCATTTT
TRBV27	TRBJ2-3	-	-	CASSSFSGKSTDTQYF	TGTGCCAGCAGTTCCTTTAGCGGCAAGAGCACAGATACGCAGTATTTT